A selection of T cell receptor beta chains follows, all from one sample in a study of CD8+ T cells in alopecia areata. Assay used: immunoSEQ multiplex PCR; TCRdb lists only in-frame clones, some missing. Of almost 250,000 clones listed, about two thirds are singletons. The material sequenced was CD4+ T cells sorted from blood, taken at week 0. Receptors were obtained from a human donor with alopecia areata. Each CDR3 is given with its conserved first and last residue. The order of the fields is CDR3 protein, CDR3 DNA, V gene, clone size, CDR3 length, D gene, J gene. The D gene is left open where the match is weak. Only some rows state a clone size, as once, few, many or a class for expanded clones.

CDR3 protein: CASSLRTGMNTEAFF
CDR3 DNA: TGTGCCAGCAGTTTGCGGACAGGTATGAACACTGAAGCTTTCTTT
V gene: TRBV27
clone size: .
CDR3 length: 15
D gene: TRBD1
J gene: TRBJ1-1

CDR3 protein: CASSLESGQTYGYTF
CDR3 DNA: TGCGCCAGCAGCCTTGAGAGTGGACAGACCTATGGCTACACCTTC
V gene: TRBV4-3
clone size: .
CDR3 length: 15
D gene: .
J gene: TRBJ1-2

CDR3 protein: CSARTGGPYEQYF
CDR3 DNA: TGCAGCGCCAGGACAGGGGGACCCTACGAGCAGTACTTC
V gene: TRBV29-1
clone size: few
CDR3 length: 13
D gene: TRBD1
J gene: TRBJ2-7

CDR3 protein: CASSPGTGRNEQFF
CDR3 DNA: TGTGCCAGCAGCCCCGGGACAGGGCGGAATGAGCAGTTCTTC
V gene: TRBV7-9
clone size: .
CDR3 length: 14
D gene: TRBD1
J gene: TRBJ2-1

CDR3 protein: CASSPGAVTNEQFF
CDR3 DNA: TGCGCCAGCAGCCCTGGGGCTGTTACCAATGAGCAGTTCTTC
V gene: TRBV5-1
clone size: .
CDR3 length: 14
D gene: .
J gene: TRBJ2-1

CDR3 protein: CASSPPSRGLTGELFF
CDR3 DNA: TGTGCCAGCTCACCACCATCCAGGGGGTTGACCGGGGAGCTGTTTTTT
V gene: TRBV18
clone size: .
CDR3 length: 16
D gene: TRBD1
J gene: TRBJ2-2

CDR3 protein: CASSFRGTELFF
CDR3 DNA: TGTGCCAGTAGTTTTCGCGGGACAGAGCTGTTTTTT
V gene: TRBV19
clone size: few
CDR3 length: 12
D gene: .
J gene: TRBJ2-2

CDR3 protein: CAWSDPMTVGSFPTLNF
CDR3 DNA: TGTGCCTGGAGTGACCCGATGACAGTCGGGTCCTTTCCGACCCTTAACTTT
V gene: TRBV30
clone size: .
CDR3 length: 17
D gene: .
J gene: TRBJ1-6

CDR3 protein: CSSGRASGYTF
CDR3 DNA: TGCAGTAGCGGAAGGGCCAGTGGCTACACCTTC
V gene: TRBV20-1
clone size: .
CDR3 length: 11
D gene: .
J gene: TRBJ1-2

CDR3 protein: CASSSKRDPGPGTQYF
CDR3 DNA: TGTGCCAGCAGCTCAAAGCGGGACCCCGGGCCTGGGACCCAGTACTTC
V gene: TRBV7-6
clone size: few
CDR3 length: 16
D gene: TRBD2
J gene: TRBJ2-5

CDR3 protein: CSVVEGGTDTQYF
CDR3 DNA: TGCAGCGTAGTCGAGGGGGGTACAGATACGCAGTATTTT
V gene: TRBV29-1
clone size: .
CDR3 length: 13
D gene: .
J gene: TRBJ2-3

CDR3 protein: CASSSGSFSYNEQFF
CDR3 DNA: TGTGCCAGCAGCTCGGGCAGCTTTAGCTACAATGAGCAGTTCTTC
V gene: TRBV7-2
clone size: .
CDR3 length: 15
D gene: .
J gene: TRBJ2-1

CDR3 protein: CSVAGQGLEQYF
CDR3 DNA: TGCAGCGTTGCGGGACAGGGGTTAGAGCAGTACTTC
V gene: TRBV29-1
clone size: .
CDR3 length: 12
D gene: TRBD1
J gene: TRBJ2-7

CDR3 protein: CASSQVVGGAQHF
CDR3 DNA: TGTGCCAGCAGCCAAGTAGTCGGAGGAGCCCAGCATTTT
V gene: TRBV14
clone size: .
CDR3 length: 13
D gene: .
J gene: TRBJ1-5

CDR3 protein: CASSPGADTQYF
CDR3 DNA: TGTGCCAGCTCACCGGGGGCAGATACGCAGTATTTT
V gene: TRBV18
clone size: .
CDR3 length: 12
D gene: .
J gene: TRBJ2-3

CDR3 protein: CASSPTGGTNQPQHF
CDR3 DNA: TGTGCCAGCAGCCCGACAGGGGGAACCAATCAGCCCCAGCATTTT
V gene: TRBV28
clone size: .
CDR3 length: 15
D gene: TRBD1
J gene: TRBJ1-5

CDR3 protein: CASSFRTLSRQETQYF
CDR3 DNA: TGTGCCAGCAGCTTTCGGACGCTTAGTCGCCAAGAGACCCAGTACTTC
V gene: TRBV5-6
clone size: .
CDR3 length: 16
D gene: .
J gene: TRBJ2-5

CDR3 protein: CASSHTGTGGRETQYF
CDR3 DNA: TGCGCCAGCAGCCACACCGGGACAGGGGGAAGGGAGACCCAGTACTTC
V gene: TRBV4-1
clone size: .
CDR3 length: 16
D gene: TRBD1
J gene: TRBJ2-5

CDR3 protein: CSAQGRDQAFF
CDR3 DNA: TGCAGTGCCCAAGGGCGGGATCAAGCTTTCTTT
V gene: TRBV20-1
clone size: .
CDR3 length: 11
D gene: .
J gene: TRBJ1-1

CDR3 protein: CASSLEGRGDTQYF
CDR3 DNA: TGTGCCAGCAGCTTAGAAGGACGGGGGGATACGCAGTATTTT
V gene: TRBV7-8
clone size: few
CDR3 length: 14
D gene: .
J gene: TRBJ2-3

CDR3 protein: CASSLWGGRGTEAFF
CDR3 DNA: TGTGCCAGCAGTTTATGGGGGGGCCGGGGGACTGAAGCTTTCTTT
V gene: TRBV27
clone size: .
CDR3 length: 15
D gene: .
J gene: TRBJ1-1